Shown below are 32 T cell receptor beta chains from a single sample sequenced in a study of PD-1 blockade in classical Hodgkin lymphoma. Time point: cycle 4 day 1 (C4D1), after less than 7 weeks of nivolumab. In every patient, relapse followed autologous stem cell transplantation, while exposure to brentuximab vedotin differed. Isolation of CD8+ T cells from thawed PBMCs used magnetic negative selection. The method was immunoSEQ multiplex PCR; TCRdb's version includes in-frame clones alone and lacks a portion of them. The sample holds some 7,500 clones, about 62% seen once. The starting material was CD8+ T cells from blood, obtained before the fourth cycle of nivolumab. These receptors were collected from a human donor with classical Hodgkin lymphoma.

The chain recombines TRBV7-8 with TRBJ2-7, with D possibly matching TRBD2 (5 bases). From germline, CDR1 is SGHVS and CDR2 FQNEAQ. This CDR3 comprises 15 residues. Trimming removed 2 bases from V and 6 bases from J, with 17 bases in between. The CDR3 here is CASSLMWEHSLEQYF. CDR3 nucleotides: TGTGCCAGCAGCTTAATGTGGGAGCATAGCCTCGAGCAGTACTTC.

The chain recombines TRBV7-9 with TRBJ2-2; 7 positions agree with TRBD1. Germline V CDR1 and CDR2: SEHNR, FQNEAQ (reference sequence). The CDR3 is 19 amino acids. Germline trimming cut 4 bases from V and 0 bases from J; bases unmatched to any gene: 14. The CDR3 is CASSSPPRDRDSNTGELFF. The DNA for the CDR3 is TGTGCCAGCAGCTCACCCCCCCGGGACAGAGACTCGAACACCGGGGAGCTGTTTTTT.

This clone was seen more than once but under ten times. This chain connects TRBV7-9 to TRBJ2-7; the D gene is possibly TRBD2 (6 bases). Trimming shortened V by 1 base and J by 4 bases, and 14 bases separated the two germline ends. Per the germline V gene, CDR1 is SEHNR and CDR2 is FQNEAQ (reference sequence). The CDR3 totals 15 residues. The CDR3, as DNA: TGTGCCAGCAGCTTAGGGTTGGACGGACTATACGAGCAGTACTTC. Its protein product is CASSLGLDGLYEQYF.

CDR3 coding DNA: TGTGCCAGTAGCCCGGACAGGGGTTACGAGCAGTACTTC. It is translated as CASSPDRGYEQYF. The chain is built from TRBV27 and TRBJ2-7; 9 bases agree with TRBD1. Germline CDR1 MNHEY, CDR2 SMNVEV (reference sequence). V lost 9 bases and J lost 4; bases outside the gene matches: 7. This CDR3 has 13 residues.

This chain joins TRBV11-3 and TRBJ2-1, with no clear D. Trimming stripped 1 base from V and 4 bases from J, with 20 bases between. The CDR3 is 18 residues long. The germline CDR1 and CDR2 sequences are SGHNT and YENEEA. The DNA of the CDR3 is TGTGCCAGCAGCTTAGGAGGCGGAGTGCCAGACTTTTACAATGAGCAGTTCTTC. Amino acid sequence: CASSLGGGVPDFYNEQFF. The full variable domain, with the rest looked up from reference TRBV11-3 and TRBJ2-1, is EAGVVQSPRYKIIEKKQPVAFWCNPISGHNTLYWYLQNLGQGPELLIRYENEEAVDDSQLPKDRFSAERLKGVDSTLKIQPAELGDSAVYLCASSLGGGVPDFYNEQFFGPGTRLTVL.

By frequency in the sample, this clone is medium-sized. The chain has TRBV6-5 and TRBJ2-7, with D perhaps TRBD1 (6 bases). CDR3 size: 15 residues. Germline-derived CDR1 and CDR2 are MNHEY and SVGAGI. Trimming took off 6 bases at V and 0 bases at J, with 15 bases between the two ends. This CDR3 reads CASSHRDTSSYEQYF. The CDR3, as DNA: TGTGCCAGCAGCCACAGGGACACGAGCTCCTACGAGCAGTACTTC.

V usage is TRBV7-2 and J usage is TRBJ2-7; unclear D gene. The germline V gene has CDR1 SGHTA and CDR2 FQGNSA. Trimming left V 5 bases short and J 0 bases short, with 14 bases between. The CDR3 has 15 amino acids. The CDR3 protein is CASSLNSQSSYEQYF. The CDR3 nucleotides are TGTGCCAGCAGCCTAAACAGCCAGTCCTCCTACGAGCAGTACTTC.

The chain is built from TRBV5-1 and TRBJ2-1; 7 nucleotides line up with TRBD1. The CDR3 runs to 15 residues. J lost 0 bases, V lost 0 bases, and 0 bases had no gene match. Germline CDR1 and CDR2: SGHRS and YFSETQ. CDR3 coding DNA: TGCGCCAGCAGCTTGGAGGGGGCCTCCTACAATGAGCAGTTCTTC. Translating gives CASSLEGASYNEQFF.

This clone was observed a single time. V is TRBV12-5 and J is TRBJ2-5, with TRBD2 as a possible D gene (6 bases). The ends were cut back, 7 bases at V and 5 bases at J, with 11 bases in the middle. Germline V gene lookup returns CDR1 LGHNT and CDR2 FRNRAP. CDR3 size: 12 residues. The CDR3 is CASAHGGETQYF. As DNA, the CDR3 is TGTGCTAGTGCCCACGGAGGGGAGACCCAGTACTTC.

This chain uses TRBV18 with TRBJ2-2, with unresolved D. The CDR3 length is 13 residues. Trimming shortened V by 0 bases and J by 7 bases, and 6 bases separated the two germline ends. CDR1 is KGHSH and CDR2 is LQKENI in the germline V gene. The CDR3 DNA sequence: TGTGCCAGCTCACCACCAAGCGACGGGGAGCTGTTTTTT. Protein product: CASSPPSDGELFF.

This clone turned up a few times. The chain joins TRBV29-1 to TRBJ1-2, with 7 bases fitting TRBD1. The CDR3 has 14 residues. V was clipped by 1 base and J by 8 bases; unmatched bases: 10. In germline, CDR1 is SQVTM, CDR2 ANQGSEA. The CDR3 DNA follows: TGCAGCGTTGAAGCTGTAGGGGGCGTAGCGGGCTACACCTTC. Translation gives CSVEAVGGVAGYTF.

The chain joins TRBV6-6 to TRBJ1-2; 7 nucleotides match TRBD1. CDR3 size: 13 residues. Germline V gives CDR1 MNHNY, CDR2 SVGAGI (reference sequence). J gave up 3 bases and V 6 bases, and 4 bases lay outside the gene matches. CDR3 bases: TGTGCCAGCAGCGACAGGGCGGACTATGGCTACACCTTC. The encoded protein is CASSDRADYGYTF.

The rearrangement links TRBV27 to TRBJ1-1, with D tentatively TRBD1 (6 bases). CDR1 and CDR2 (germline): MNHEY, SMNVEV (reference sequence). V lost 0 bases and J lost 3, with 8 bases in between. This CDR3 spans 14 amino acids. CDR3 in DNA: TGTGCCAGCAGTTTATCAGCAGGGGACACTGAAGCTTTCTTT. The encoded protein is CASSLSAGDTEAFF.

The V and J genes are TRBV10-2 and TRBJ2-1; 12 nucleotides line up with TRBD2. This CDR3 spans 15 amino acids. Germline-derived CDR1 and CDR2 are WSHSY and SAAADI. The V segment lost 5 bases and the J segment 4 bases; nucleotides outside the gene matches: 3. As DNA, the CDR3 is TGCGCCAGCAGTAAACTAGCGGGAGGTTACAATGAGCAGTTCTTC. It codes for CASSKLAGGYNEQFF.

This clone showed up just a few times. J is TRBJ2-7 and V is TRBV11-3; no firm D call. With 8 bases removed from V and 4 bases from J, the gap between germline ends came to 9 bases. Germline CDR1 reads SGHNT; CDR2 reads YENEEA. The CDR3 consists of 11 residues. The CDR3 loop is CASGNVYEQYF. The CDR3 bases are TGTGCCAGCGGAAACGTTTACGAGCAGTACTTC. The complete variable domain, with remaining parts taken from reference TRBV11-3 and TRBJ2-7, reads EAGVVQSPRYKIIEKKQPVAFWCNPISGHNTLYWYLQNLGQGPELLIRYENEEAVDDSQLPKDRFSAERLKGVDSTLKIQPAELGDSAVYLCASGNVYEQYFGPGTRLTVT.

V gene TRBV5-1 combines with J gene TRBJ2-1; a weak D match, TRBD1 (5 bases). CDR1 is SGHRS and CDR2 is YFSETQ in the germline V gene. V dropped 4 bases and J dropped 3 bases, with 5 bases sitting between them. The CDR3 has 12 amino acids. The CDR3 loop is CASSRGYNEQFF. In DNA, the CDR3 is TGCGCCAGCAGCAGGGGCTACAATGAGCAGTTCTTC.

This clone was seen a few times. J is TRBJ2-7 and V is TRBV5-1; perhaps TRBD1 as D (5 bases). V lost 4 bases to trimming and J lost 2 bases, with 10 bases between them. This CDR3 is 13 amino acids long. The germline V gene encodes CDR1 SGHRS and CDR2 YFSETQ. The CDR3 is CASSLWTPYEQYF. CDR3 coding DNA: TGCGCCAGCAGCCTATGGACACCCTACGAGCAGTACTTC. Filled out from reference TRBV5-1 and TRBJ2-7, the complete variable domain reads KAGVTQTPRYLIKTRGQQVTLSCSPISGHRSVSWYQQTPGQGLQFLFEYFSETQRNKGNFPGRFSGRQFSNSRSEMNVSTLELGDSALYLCASSLWTPYEQYFGPGTRLTVT.

The CDR3 region is CASSIVPTGTDTQYF. As DNA, the CDR3 is TGTGCCAGTAGTATAGTTCCCACAGGCACAGATACGCAGTATTTT. J is TRBJ2-3 and V is TRBV19; D unresolved. Germline CDR1 LNHDA, CDR2 SQIVND (reference sequence). This CDR3 contains 15 residues. Trimming took 1 base from V and 1 from J, leaving 9 bases between them.

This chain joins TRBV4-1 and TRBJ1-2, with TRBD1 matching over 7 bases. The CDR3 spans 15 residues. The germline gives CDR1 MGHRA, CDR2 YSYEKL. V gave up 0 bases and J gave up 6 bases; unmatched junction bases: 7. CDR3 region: CASSQDRHRGNGYTF. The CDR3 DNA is TGCGCCAGCAGCCAAGATCGGCACAGGGGTAATGGCTACACCTTC.

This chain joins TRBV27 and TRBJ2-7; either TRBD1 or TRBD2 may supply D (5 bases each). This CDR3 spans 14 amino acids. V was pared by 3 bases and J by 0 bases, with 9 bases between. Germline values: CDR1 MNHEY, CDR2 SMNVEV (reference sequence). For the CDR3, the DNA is TGTGCCAGCAGTTTTGGGACCGCCTCCTACGAGCAGTACTTC. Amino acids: CASSFGTASYEQYF.

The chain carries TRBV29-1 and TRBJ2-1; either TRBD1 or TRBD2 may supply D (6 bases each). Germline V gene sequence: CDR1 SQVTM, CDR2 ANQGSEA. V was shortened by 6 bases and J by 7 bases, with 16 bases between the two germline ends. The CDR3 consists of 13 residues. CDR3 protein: CSVEGHDTNEQFF. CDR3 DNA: TGCAGCGTGGAGGGACACGATACTAATGAGCAGTTCTTC.

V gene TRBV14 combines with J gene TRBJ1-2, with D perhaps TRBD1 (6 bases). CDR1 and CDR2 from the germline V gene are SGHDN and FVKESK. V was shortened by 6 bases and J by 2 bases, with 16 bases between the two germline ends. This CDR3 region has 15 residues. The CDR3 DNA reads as TGTGCCAGCAGTCAAATACAGGGACCCAACTATGGCTACACCTTC. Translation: CASSQIQGPNYGYTF.

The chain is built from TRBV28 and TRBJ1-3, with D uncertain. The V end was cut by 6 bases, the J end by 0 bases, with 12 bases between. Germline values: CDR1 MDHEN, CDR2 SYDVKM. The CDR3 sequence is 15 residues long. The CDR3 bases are TGTGCCAGCAGGGATGGTTGGAGCTCTGGAAACACCATATATTTT. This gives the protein CASRDGWSSGNTIYF.

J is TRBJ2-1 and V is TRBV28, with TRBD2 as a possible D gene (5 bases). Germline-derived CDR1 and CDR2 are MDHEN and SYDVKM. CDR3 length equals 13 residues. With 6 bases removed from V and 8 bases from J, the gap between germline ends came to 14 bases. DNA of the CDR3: TGTGCCAGCAGACTCAATATCGGGGATGAGCAGTTCTTC. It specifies CASRLNIGDEQFF.

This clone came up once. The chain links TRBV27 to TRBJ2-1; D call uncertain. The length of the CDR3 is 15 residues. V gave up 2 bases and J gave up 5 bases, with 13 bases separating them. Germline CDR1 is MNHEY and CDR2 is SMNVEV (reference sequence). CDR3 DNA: TGTGCCAGCAGTTTAGGGTCCTTCGGCCACAATGAGCAGTTCTTC. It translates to CASSLGSFGHNEQFF.

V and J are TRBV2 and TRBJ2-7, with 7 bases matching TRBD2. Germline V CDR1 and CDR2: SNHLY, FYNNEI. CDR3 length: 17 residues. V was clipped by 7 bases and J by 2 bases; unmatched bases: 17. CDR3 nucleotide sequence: TGTGCCAGCACCGAAGACGGGGGGAACATAACCCCCTACGAGCAGTACTTC. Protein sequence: CASTEDGGNITPYEQYF.

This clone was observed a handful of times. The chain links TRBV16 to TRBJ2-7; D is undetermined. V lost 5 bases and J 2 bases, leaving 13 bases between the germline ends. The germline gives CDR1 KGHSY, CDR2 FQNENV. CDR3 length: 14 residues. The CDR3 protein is CASSGQDFPYEQYF. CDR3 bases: TGTGCCAGCAGCGGCCAAGATTTCCCCTACGAGCAGTACTTC.

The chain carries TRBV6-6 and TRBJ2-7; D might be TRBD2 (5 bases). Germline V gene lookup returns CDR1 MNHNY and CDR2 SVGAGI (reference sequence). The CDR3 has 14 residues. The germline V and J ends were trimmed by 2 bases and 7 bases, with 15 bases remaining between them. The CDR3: CASSYEAEVVEQYF. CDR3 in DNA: TGTGCCAGCAGTTACGAGGCGGAGGTTGTTGAGCAGTACTTC.

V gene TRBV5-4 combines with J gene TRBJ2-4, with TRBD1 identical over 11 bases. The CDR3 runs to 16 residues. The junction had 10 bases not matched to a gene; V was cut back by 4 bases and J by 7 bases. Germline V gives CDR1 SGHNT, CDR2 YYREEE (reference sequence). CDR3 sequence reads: CASSTRTGGKGNIQYF. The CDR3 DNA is TGTGCCAGCAGCACGAGGACAGGGGGCAAGGGGAACATTCAGTACTTC.

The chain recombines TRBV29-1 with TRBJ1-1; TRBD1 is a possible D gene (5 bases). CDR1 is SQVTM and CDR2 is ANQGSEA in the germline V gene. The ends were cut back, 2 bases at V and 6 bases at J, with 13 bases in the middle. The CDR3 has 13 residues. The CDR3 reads CSVEWTSASEAFF. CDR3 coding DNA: TGCAGCGTTGAATGGACATCGGCTTCTGAAGCTTTCTTT.

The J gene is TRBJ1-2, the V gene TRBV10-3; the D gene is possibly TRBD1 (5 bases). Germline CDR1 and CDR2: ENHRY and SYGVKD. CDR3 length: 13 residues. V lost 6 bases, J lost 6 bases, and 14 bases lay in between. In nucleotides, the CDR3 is TGTGCCATCAGAGAAGACAGCCTCAATGGCTACACCTTC. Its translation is CAIREDSLNGYTF.

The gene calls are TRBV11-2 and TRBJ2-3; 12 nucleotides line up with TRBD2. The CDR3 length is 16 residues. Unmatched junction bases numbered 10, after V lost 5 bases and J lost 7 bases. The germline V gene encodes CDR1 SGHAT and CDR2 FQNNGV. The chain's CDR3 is CASSGTTGTSGYTQYF. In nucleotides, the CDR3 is TGTGCCAGCAGCGGTACTACTGGGACTAGCGGGTATACGCAGTATTTT.